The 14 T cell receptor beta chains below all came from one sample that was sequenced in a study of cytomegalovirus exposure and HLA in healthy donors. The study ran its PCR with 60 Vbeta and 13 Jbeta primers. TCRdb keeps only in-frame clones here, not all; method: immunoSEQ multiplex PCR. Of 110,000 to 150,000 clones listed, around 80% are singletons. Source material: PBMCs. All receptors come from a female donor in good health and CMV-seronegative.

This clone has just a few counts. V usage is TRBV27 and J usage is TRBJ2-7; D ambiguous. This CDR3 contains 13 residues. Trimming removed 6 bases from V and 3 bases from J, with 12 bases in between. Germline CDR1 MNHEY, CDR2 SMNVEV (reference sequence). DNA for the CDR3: TGTGCCAGCAGCAAAAACCAGATCTACGAGCAGTACTTC. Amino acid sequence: CASSKNQIYEQYF.

CDR3 in amino acids: CASSSSGNTEAFF. DNA for the CDR3: TGTGCCAGCAGTTCTTCCGGGAACACTGAAGCTTTCTTT. The genes are TRBV6-1 and TRBJ1-1; the D is unclear. This CDR3 has 13 amino acids. Trimming cost V 5 bases and J 1 base, with 8 bases left between them. Germline CDR1 and CDR2: MNHNS and SASEGT.

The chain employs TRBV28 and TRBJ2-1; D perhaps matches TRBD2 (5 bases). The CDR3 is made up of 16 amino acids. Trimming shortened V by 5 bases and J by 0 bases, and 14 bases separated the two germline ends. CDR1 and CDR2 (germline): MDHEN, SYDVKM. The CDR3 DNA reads TGTGCCAGCAGTCCCTTGGACTCGAGCTCCTACAATGAGCAGTTCTTC. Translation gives CASSPLDSSSYNEQFF.

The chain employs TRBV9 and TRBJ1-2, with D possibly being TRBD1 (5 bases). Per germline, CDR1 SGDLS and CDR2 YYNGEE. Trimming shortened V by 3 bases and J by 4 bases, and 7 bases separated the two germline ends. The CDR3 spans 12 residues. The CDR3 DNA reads TGTGCCAGCAGCGGGACAAGCTATGGCTACACCTTC. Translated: CASSGTSYGYTF.

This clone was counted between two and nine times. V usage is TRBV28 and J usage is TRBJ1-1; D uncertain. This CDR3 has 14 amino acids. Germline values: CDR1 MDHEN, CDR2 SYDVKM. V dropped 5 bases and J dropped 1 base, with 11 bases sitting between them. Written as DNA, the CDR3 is TGTGCCAGCAGTCAAACAGTGAGGAACACTGAAGCTTTCTTT. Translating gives CASSQTVRNTEAFF.

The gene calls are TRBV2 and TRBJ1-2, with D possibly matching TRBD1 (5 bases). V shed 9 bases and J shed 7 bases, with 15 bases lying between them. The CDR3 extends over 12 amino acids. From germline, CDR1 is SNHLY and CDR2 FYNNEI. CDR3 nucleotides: TGTGCCAGTCCCGTGGGGGGGTTTGGCTACACCTTC. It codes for CASPVGGFGYTF.

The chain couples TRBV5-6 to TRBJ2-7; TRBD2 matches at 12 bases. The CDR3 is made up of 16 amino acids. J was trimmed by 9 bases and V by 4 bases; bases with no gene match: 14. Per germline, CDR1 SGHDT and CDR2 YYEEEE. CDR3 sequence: CASSQTPTSGRWPQYF. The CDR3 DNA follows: TGTGCCAGCAGCCAGACTCCGACTAGCGGGAGATGGCCGCAGTACTTC.

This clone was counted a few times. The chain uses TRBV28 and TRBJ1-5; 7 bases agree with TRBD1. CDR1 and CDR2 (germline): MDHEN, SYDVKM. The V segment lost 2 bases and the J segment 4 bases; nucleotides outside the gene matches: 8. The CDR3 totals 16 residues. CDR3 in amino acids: CASSLGQGQTNQPQHF. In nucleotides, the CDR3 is TGTGCCAGCAGTTTAGGCCAGGGACAGACAAATCAGCCCCAGCATTTT.

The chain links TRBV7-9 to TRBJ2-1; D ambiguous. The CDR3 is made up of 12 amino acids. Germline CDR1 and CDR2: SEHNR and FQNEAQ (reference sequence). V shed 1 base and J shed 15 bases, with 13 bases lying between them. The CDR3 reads CASSLVSFVVFF. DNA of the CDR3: TGTGCCAGCAGCTTAGTGAGTTTTGTTGTGTTCTTC. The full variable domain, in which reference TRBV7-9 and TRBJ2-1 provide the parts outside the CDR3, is DTGVSQNPRHKITKRGQNVTFRCDPISEHNRLYWYRQTLGQGPEFLTYFQNEAQLEKSRLLSDRFSAERPKGSFSTLEIQRTEQGDSAMYLCASSLVSFVVFFGPGTRLTVL.

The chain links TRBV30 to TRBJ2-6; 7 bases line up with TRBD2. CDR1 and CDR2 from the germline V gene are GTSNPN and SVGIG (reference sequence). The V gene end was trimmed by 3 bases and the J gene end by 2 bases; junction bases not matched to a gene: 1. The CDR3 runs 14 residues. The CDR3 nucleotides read TGTGCCTGGAGCAGCGGGACTGGGGCCAACGTCCTGACTTTC. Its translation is CAWSSGTGANVLTF.

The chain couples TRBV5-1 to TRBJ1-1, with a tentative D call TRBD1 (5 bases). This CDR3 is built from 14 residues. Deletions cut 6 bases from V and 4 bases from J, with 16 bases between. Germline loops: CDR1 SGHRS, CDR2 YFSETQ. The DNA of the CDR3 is TGCGCCAGCACCAAGGCTTGGGGCTCCACTGAAGCTTTCTTT. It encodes CASTKAWGSTEAFF.

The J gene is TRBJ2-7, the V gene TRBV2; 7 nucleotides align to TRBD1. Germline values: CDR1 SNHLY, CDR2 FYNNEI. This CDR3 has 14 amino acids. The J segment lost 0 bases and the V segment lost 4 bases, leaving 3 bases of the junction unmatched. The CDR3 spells CASSVGTVSYEQYF. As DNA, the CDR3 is TGTGCCAGCAGTGTAGGGACAGTCTCCTACGAGCAGTACTTC.

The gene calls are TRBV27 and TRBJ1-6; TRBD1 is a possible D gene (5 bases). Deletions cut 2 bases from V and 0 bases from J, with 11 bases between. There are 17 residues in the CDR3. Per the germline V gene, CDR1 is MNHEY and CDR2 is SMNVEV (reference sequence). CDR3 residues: CASSLQGFSSYNSPLHF. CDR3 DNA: TGTGCCAGCAGTTTACAGGGCTTTAGCTCCTATAATTCACCCCTCCACTTT.

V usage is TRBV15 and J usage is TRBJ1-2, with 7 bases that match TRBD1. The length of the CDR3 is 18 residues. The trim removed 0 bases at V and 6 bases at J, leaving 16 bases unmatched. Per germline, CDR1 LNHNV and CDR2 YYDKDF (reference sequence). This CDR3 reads CATSREEGFSGTVNGYTF. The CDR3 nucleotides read TGTGCCACCAGCAGAGAGGAGGGATTTTCCGGGACAGTCAATGGCTACACCTTC. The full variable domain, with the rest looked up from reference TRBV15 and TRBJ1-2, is DAMVIQNPRYQVTQFGKPVTLSCSQTLNHNVMYWYQQKSSQAPKLLFHYYDKDFNNEADTPDNFQSRRPNTSFCFLDIRSPGLGDTAMYLCATSREEGFSGTVNGYTFGSGTRLTVV.